This T cell receptor beta chain emerged from a study of shared clonotypes between healthy human individuals. Background on the study: Each donor contributed plates that comprised three CD4 naive, three CD4 memory, two CD8 naive and one CD8 memory.

Produced via immunoSEQ multiplex PCR; TCRdb's table is partial and in-frame only. The sample has nearly 1,000,000 clones; 76% are singletons. In this sample, this clone turned up once. V dropped 4 bases and J dropped 4 bases, with 16 bases sitting between them. Germline CDR1 is GTSNPN and CDR2 is SVGIG (reference sequence). The CDR3 length is 14 residues. The rearrangement uses TRBV30 and TRBJ1-2; D gene unclear. Sequencing was carried out using memory CD4+ T cells sorted from blood. Documented subset: CD45RA-negative fraction. This receptor was identified in a man aged 18 to 30 in good health. DNA for the CDR3: TGTGCCTGGAATCCCCCGTGGACGATCTATGGCTACACCTTC. Translated, it gives CAWNPPWTIYGYTF.